The 2 T cell receptor beta chains reported below all come from one sample, sequenced in a study of T cells in Graves' hyperthyroidism and ophthalmopathy. RNA transcripts gave rise to amplified TCR beta CDR3 regions. In the first-round RT-PCR of the TCR CDR3, the HTBI primer set was used. TCRdb itself ran the multiplex PCR reads through MiXCR, one entry per CDR3 protein. The table lists roughly 260,000 distinct CDR3 sequences, roughly 15% of them singletons, with roughly 14% in the top ten. The sequencing sample was made of blood. The receptors here all came from a woman aged 35 to 49 with Graves' hyperthyroidism that later progressed to Graves' ophthalmopathy.

The chain is built from TRBV11-2 and TRBJ1-6; TRBD1 matches 8 bases. The ends lost 4 bases at V and 9 bases at J; junction bases unmatched: 8. The CDR3 is made up of 15 amino acids. Germline V lookup: CDR1 SGHAT, CDR2 FQNNGV. CDR3 sequence reads: CASSSTTGGRSPLHF. The CDR3 DNA follows: TGTGCCAGCAGCTCTACCACAGGGGGTCGTTCACCCCTCCACTTT.

This clonotype showed up many times. This chain joins TRBV20-1 and TRBJ1-5; 7 bases fit TRBD1. Germline V lookup: CDR1 DFQATT, CDR2 SNEGSKA (reference sequence). V was pared by 4 bases and J by 1 base, with 7 bases of the junction left unmatched. This CDR3 contains 15 residues. CDR3 nucleotides: TGCAGTGCTATTACAGGGGACCTAAGCAATCAGCCCCAGCATTTT. Residues: CSAITGDLSNQPQHF.